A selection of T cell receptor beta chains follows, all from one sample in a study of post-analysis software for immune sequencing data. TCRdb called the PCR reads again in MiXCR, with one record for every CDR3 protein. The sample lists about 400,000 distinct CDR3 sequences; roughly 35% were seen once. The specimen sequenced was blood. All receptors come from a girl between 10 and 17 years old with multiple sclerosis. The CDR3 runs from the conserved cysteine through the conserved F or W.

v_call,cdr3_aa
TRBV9,CASSMTSTDTQYF
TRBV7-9,CASSLGTSGSSYEQYF
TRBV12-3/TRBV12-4,CASRLYLGGLGTEAFF
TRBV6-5,CASGTQGSGTGELFF
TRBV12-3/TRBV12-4,CASSTTGHTSAQHF
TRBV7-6,CASSLEPGGGGTDTQYF
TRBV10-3,CAISESTRATDTQYF
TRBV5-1,CASSLDSLTEAFF
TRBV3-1,CASSQGGGARTEAFF
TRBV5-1,CASSLAPTSGSYEQYF
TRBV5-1,CASSTRDSSSYEQYF
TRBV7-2,CAGSVDLNTEAFF
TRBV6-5,CASTPGTANTGELFF
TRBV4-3,CASSSNLGTNEQYF
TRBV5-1,CASTSRGGATGELFF
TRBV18,CASRLSAQETQYF
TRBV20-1,CSAPTRWTGGTGYTEAFF
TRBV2,CASSGTGGYNSPLHF
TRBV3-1,CASSQELAIQETQYF
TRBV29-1,CSADRGRYDYGYTF
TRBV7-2,CASSLRAPETQYF
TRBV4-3,CASSQDGGGGNQPQHF
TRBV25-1,CASSDVGGYTF
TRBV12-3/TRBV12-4,CASRDPTRLAAKDTQYF
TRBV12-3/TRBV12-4,CASSFGLAEGYEQYF
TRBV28,CASSAPMSSYEQYF